A selection of T cell receptor beta chains follows, all from one sample in a study of CD4 T cells in relation to SARS-CoV-2 and coronaviruses. Their antigens remain unidentified. The data were produced by immunoSEQ multiplex PCR, yet TCRdb's version contains in-frame clones alone and is incomplete. This sample carries around 41,000 clones, 84% of them seen once, and the ten largest clones take roughly 1.2%. The sequencing input was naive CD4+ T cells from PBMCs, cultured in vitro. Receptor source: an adult with COVID-19. The CDR3 runs from the conserved cysteine through the conserved F or W. Fields, in order: V gene, D gene, J gene, clone size, CDR3 DNA, CDR3 protein. D genes are given only for firm matches. Clone size is shown for a subset of rows, as once, few, many or a class of expanded clone.

TRBV11-3,-,TRBJ2-1,-,TGTGCCAGCAGCTTAGGGGAGCGGGTTTCTCCTAACAATGAGCAGTTCTTC,CASSLGERVSPNNEQFF
TRBV6-5,TRBD2,TRBJ2-7,once,TGTGCCAGCAGTTACGGACTAGCGGGAAACTACGAGCAGTACTTC,CASSYGLAGNYEQYF
TRBV6-5,TRBD1,TRBJ2-7,-,TGTGCCAGCACATACAGGGGGAATGACTACGAGCAGTACTTC,CASTYRGNDYEQYF
TRBV4-1,TRBD2,TRBJ2-7,large,TGCGCCAGCAGCCCGGGACTAGCGGGCGAGCAGTACTTC,CASSPGLAGEQYF
TRBV3-1/TRBV3-2,-,TRBJ2-7,once,TGTGCCAGCAGCCAAGGGCTAGGGTCCGCCTACGAGCAGTACTTC,CASSQGLGSAYEQYF
TRBV18,-,TRBJ2-7,-,TGTGCCAGCTCATCCTCGTCGGGTTCCTACGAGCAGTACTTC,CASSSSSGSYEQYF
TRBV4-2,TRBD1,TRBJ2-5,-,TGTGCCAGCAGCCAGGGACAGGGTGGCCGAGAGACCCAGTACTTC,CASSQGQGGRETQYF
TRBV30,-,TRBJ2-1,-,TGTGCCTGGCTTGCGGTGCGGGAGCAGTTCTTC,CAWLAVREQFF
TRBV5-4,TRBD2,TRBJ2-7,-,TGTGCCAGCAGCTTGGGGGGACTAGCCATCGGCGAGCAGTACTTC,CASSLGGLAIGEQYF
TRBV10-1,TRBD1,TRBJ2-3,few,TGCGCCAGCAGTGGGCAGGGGGCTTATACGCAGTATTTT,CASSGQGAYTQYF
TRBV14,-,TRBJ2-1,-,TGTGCCAGCAGCCAAAAGGGGGGTAATGAGCAGTTCTTC,CASSQKGGNEQFF
TRBV4-1,-,TRBJ2-3,-,TGCGCCAGCAGCCAAAGAGGGCCTCAAGCAGATACGCAGTATTTT,CASSQRGPQADTQYF
TRBV10-3,-,TRBJ1-5,-,TGTGCCATCCAGGAAAATAGCAATCAGCCCCAGCATTTT,CAIQENSNQPQHF
TRBV6-5,-,TRBJ2-1,-,TGTGCCAGCAGCTTAAACAATGAGCAGTTCTTC,CASSLNNEQFF
TRBV7-2,-,TRBJ2-3,-,TGTGCCAGCAGCTTAGCGGGAGTGGTTACAGATACGCAGTATTTT,CASSLAGVVTDTQYF
TRBV29-1,-,TRBJ2-7,-,TGCAGTGCCGCAGGGGAGGTGGAGCAGTACTTC,CSAAGEVEQYF
TRBV3-1/TRBV3-2,-,TRBJ1-3,few,TGTGCCAGCAGCCAAGAGGGGGGGAACACCATATATTTT,CASSQEGGNTIYF
TRBV28,-,TRBJ2-2,-,TGTGCCAGCAGTTTAAGGAAGACCACCGGGGAGCTGTTTTTT,CASSLRKTTGELFF
TRBV7-9,-,TRBJ2-2,-,TGTGCCAGCAGACGGGAAACGAACACCGGGGAGCTGTTTTTT,CASRRETNTGELFF
TRBV7-9,TRBD2,TRBJ2-1,-,TGTGCCAGCAGCTCGGGACTAGCGGGAGGGGTCTCCTACAATGAGCAGTTCTTC,CASSSGLAGGVSYNEQFF
TRBV24-1,TRBD1,TRBJ2-7,-,TGTGCCACCTCACCGGGACAGGGGGAGGACGAGCAGTACTTC,CATSPGQGEDEQYF
TRBV6-6,TRBD1,TRBJ1-2,-,TGTGCCAGCAGAGAGACAGGGGGCGGCTATGGCTACACCTTC,CASRETGGGYGYTF
TRBV9,-,TRBJ2-2,once,TGTGCCAGCAGCGTAGTTGCCGGGGAGCTGTTTTTT,CASSVVAGELFF
TRBV15,-,TRBJ2-3,-,TGTGCCACCAGCAGAGATTACCCAGGTGGAGATACGCAGTATTTT,CATSRDYPGGDTQYF
TRBV28,-,TRBJ2-7,-,TGTGCCAGCAGTCTATCTCCGGACAGTTCCTACGAGCAGTACTTC,CASSLSPDSSYEQYF
TRBV7-3,-,TRBJ1-2,-,TGTGCCAGCAGCTTAAACAGGGCGCGCTACACCTTC,CASSLNRARYTF
TRBV2,-,TRBJ2-6,-,TGTGCCAGCTCAGTAGGGGCCAACGTCCTGACTTTC,CASSVGANVLTF
TRBV29-1,-,TRBJ1-4,-,TGCAGCGTTAGGGGGGACACCGAAAAACTGTTTTTT,CSVRGDTEKLFF